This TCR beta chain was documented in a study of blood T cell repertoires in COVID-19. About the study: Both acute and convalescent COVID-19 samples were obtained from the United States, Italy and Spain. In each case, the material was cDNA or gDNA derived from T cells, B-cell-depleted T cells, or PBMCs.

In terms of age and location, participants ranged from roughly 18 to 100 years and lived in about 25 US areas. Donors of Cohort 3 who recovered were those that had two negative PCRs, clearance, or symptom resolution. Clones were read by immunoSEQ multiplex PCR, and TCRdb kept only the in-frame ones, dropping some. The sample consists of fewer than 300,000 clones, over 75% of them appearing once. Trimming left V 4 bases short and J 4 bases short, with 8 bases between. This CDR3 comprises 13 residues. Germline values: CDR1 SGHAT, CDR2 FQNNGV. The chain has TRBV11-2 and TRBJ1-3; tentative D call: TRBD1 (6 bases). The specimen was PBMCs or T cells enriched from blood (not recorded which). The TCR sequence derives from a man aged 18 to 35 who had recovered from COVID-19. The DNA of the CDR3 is TGTGCCAGCAGCTCCGGACAGGGAAACACCATATATTTT. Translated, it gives CASSSGQGNTIYF.